The 24 T cell receptor beta chains given below trace back to one sample, sequenced in a study of T-cell memory formation after mild COVID-19. TCRdb redid the calling of the 5' RACE reads with MiXCR, one entry per CDR3 protein. Of around 100,000 distinct CDR3 sequences in the sample, 20% to 25% were seen once. Material: PBMCs or a T cell subset sorted from them (not recorded which). The receptors were gathered from a young man who had mild COVID-19 (a few samples of this study predate the infection). Cell type and time point are not known.

This rearrangement joins TRBV25-1 to TRBJ1-2; D remains ambiguous. The CDR3 has 10 residues. Germline V gene data show CDR1 as MGHDK and CDR2 as SYGVNS. V gave up 8 bases and J gave up 10 bases, with 11 bases separating them. CDR3 loop: CASGETDYTF. Written as DNA, the CDR3 is TGTGCCAGCGGAGAAACGGACTACACCTTC.

The genes are TRBV4-3 and TRBJ2-3; possibly TRBD1 for D (6 bases). The CDR3 has 15 amino acids. Trimming removed 2 bases from V and 2 bases from J, with 11 bases in between. Germline V gives CDR1 LGHNA, CDR2 YSLEER. Here the CDR3 DNA reads TGCGCCAGCAGCCAATCCGGGACATCCACAGATACGCAGTATTTT. Encoded protein: CASSQSGTSTDTQYF.

The gene calls are TRBV30 and TRBJ2-5, with 9 nucleotides matching TRBD2. The CDR3 totals 15 residues. Germline V lookup: CDR1 GTSNPN, CDR2 SVGIG (reference sequence). Trimming took 2 bases from V and 5 from J; bases not matched to a gene: 9. CDR3 in DNA: TGTGCCTGGAGTATCGGCGGGGGGGCTTGGGAGACCCAGTACTTC. Its translation is CAWSIGGGAWETQYF.

This clonotype came up a few times. The V and J genes are TRBV12-3 or TRBV12-4 and TRBJ2-7; perhaps TRBD1 as D (6 bases). The CDR3 has 12 amino acids. Trimming removed 10 bases at V and 1 base at J, with 11 bases between. This CDR3 reads CATRGPSYEQYF. The CDR3, as DNA: TGTGCCACCAGGGGACCGTCCTACGAGCAGTACTTC.

This clonotype has just a few counts. The V call is TRBV5-5, the J call TRBJ2-7, with TRBD1 identical over 9 bases. Germline V lookup: CDR1 SGHKS, CDR2 YYEKEE (reference sequence). This CDR3 has 13 amino acids. CDR3 region: CASSLSGQGNRNV. The CDR3 coding sequence is TGTGCCAGCAGCTTGTCGGGACAGGGAAATAGGAACGTC.

The V gene is TRBV9, the J gene TRBJ2-5, with 8 bases fitting TRBD2. The CDR3 totals 15 residues. Per the germline V gene, CDR1 is SGDLS and CDR2 is YYNGEE. J was trimmed by 4 bases and V by 6 bases; bases with no gene match: 11. CDR3: CASTPGGAWGETQYF. The DNA for the CDR3 is TGTGCCAGCACCCCGGGGGGGGCATGGGGAGAGACCCAGTACTTC.

The gene calls are TRBV2 and TRBJ1-1; D is undetermined. Trimming took off 0 bases at V and 7 bases at J, with 6 bases between the two ends. Germline loops: CDR1 SNHLY, CDR2 FYNNEI. The CDR3 is 12 amino acids. Here the CDR3 reads CASSEARVEAFF. CDR3 bases: TGTGCCAGCAGTGAAGCGCGAGTTGAAGCTTTCTTT.

The chain combines TRBV15 with TRBJ1-1; D perhaps matches TRBD1 (6 bases). CDR1 LNHNV and CDR2 YYDKDF come from the germline V gene (reference sequence). The length of the CDR3 is 17 residues. The V end lost 0 bases, the J end lost 0 bases, and 14 bases lay between the germline ends. CDR3 sequence: CATSRDTYRALNTEAFF. Written as DNA, the CDR3 is TGTGCCACCAGCAGAGATACCTACAGGGCCCTGAACACTGAAGCTTTCTTT.

The CDR3 region has the DNA TGTGCCAGCAGCTCTTATCTCGCGACTAATGAAAAACTGTTTTTT. This codes for CASSSYLATNEKLFF. The chain carries TRBV7-2 and TRBJ1-4; no definite D call. V lost 4 bases to trimming and J lost 2 bases, with 11 bases between them. CDR3 length: 15 amino acids. CDR1 is SGHTA, CDR2 FQGNSA, per germline.

V usage is TRBV7-9 and J usage is TRBJ2-3, with TRBD2 matching 8 bases. In germline, CDR1 is SEHNR, CDR2 FQNEAQ (reference sequence). V dropped 5 bases and J dropped 0; count of bases not matched to a gene: 4. The CDR3 loop spans 15 amino acids. This CDR3 is CASSPRGASTDTQYF. In DNA form, the CDR3 reads TGTGCCAGCAGCCCGCGGGGGGCTAGCACAGATACGCAGTATTTT.

The J gene is TRBJ2-2, the V gene TRBV7-9; 10 nucleotides align to TRBD1. The CDR3 length is 15 residues. From germline, CDR1 is SEHNR and CDR2 FQNEAQ (reference sequence). After removal of 5 bases from V and 6 bases from J, the junction contained 6 bases not matched to a gene. CDR3 DNA sequence: TGTGCCAGCAGCCCGACAGGGGGCGTAGCCGGGGAGCTGTTTTTT. As protein: CASSPTGGVAGELFF.

This clonotype turned up a few times. The chain links TRBV12-5 to TRBJ2-3; TRBD1 matches 7 bases. From germline, CDR1 is LGHNT and CDR2 FRNRAP. This CDR3 has 15 amino acids. The J segment lost 1 base and the V segment lost 1 base, leaving 2 bases of the junction unmatched. In nucleotides, the CDR3 is TGTGCTAGTGGTTTGGACACAGGGGGCACAGATACGCAGTATTTT. Translated: CASGLDTGGTDTQYF.

CDR3 sequence reads: CASSPGVLDRAHEQYF. In nucleotides, the CDR3 is TGCGCCAGCAGCCCCGGGGTCCTGGACAGGGCCCACGAGCAGTACTTC. The J gene is TRBJ2-7, the V gene TRBV4-1; 8 bases are a match to TRBD1. Germline assignment: CDR1 MGHRA and CDR2 YSYEKL. There are 16 residues in the CDR3. The V and J ends lost 4 bases and 5 bases, in that order; junction bases with no gene match: 13.

This clonotype has only a few counts. J is TRBJ1-5 and V is TRBV10-3, with D perhaps TRBD1 (5 bases). The CDR3 covers 14 residues. Germline loops: CDR1 ENHRY, CDR2 SYGVKD. V was shortened by 1 base and J by 4 bases, with 8 bases between the two germline ends. The CDR3 sequence is CAISEWPGNQPQHF. The CDR3 nucleotides read TGTGCCATCAGTGAGTGGCCAGGGAATCAGCCCCAGCATTTT.

V is TRBV6-2 or TRBV6-3 and J is TRBJ2-7, with 10 bases lining up with TRBD2. CDR1 is MNHEY and CDR2 is SVGEGT in the germline V gene. The CDR3 is made up of 16 amino acids. J lost 3 bases, V lost 5 bases, and 10 bases had no gene match. CDR3 protein: CASSELLGTSVYEQYF. The CDR3 region has the DNA TGTGCCAGCAGTGAACTCCTCGGGACTAGCGTCTACGAGCAGTACTTC.

This chain links TRBV7-3 with TRBJ2-1, with a weak D call TRBD2 (5 bases). With 5 bases removed from V and 0 bases from J, the gap between germline ends came to 14 bases. CDR1 and CDR2 (germline): SGHTA, FQGTGA. The CDR3 has 16 residues. CDR3 sequence reads: CASSLSRRSSYNEQFF. The CDR3 coding sequence is TGTGCCAGCAGCCTCTCCCGGAGGAGCTCCTACAATGAGCAGTTCTTC.

The J gene is TRBJ1-2, the V gene TRBV4-1; D gene uncertain. V dropped 3 bases and J dropped 9 bases, with 11 bases sitting between them. CDR3 length: 12 amino acids. The germline V gene has CDR1 MGHRA and CDR2 YSYEKL. The CDR3 spells CASSQGDGSYTF. In nucleotides, the CDR3 is TGCGCCAGCAGCCAGGGTGACGGAAGCTACACCTTC.

This chain links TRBV6-2 or TRBV6-3 with TRBJ1-2; D gene unclear. V dropped 7 bases and J dropped 2 bases, with 11 bases sitting between them. Germline lookup yields CDR1 MNHEY and CDR2 SVGEGT. CDR3 length: 13 amino acids. The CDR3 reads CASTSGINYGYTF. The CDR3 region has the DNA TGTGCCAGCACCTCCGGGATCAACTATGGCTACACCTTC.

This clonotype was observed a handful of times. This chain joins TRBV4-1 and TRBJ2-3; D is possibly TRBD2 (6 bases). V was shortened by 1 base and J by 4 bases, with 12 bases between the two germline ends. Germline CDR1 is MGHRA and CDR2 is YSYEKL. The CDR3 contains 15 residues. The CDR3 here is CASSQVTSISDTQYF. The DNA for the CDR3 is TGCGCCAGCAGCCAAGTAACTAGCATCTCAGATACGCAGTATTTT.

CDR3 coding DNA: TGTGCCAGCAGCCTGGGGGGCGGGATGATGCCCCAGCATTTT. Protein product: CASSLGGGMMPQHF. The V gene is TRBV12-3 or TRBV12-4, the J gene TRBJ1-5; D is possibly TRBD1 (6 bases). CDR3 size: 14 residues. V lost 6 bases, J lost 9 bases, and 18 bases lay in between.

The V gene is TRBV12-3 or TRBV12-4, the J gene TRBJ2-7; 10 bases agree with TRBD2. This CDR3 is built from 15 residues. The V segment lost 6 bases and the J segment 4 bases; nucleotides outside the gene matches: 9. The CDR3 loop reads CASSPNSGGKYEQYF. In DNA, the CDR3 is TGTGCCAGCAGCCCGAATAGCGGGGGGAAGTACGAGCAGTACTTC.

This clonotype was observed once. CDR3 in amino acids: CASTVGTNMNTEAFF. CDR3 nucleotides: TGTGCCAGCACAGTTGGCACTAACATGAACACTGAAGCTTTCTTT. This sequence joins TRBV12-3 or TRBV12-4 and TRBJ1-1; D remains unclear. Trimming removed 7 bases from V and 0 bases from J, with 15 bases in between. The CDR3 contains 15 residues.

There are a few counts of this clonotype. CDR3 residues: CATSRGAGNEQFF. The CDR3 DNA sequence: TGTGCCACCAGCCGGGGGGCCGGGAATGAGCAGTTCTTC. The chain combines TRBV15 with TRBJ2-1; possibly TRBD2 for D (7 bases). CDR1 LNHNV and CDR2 YYDKDF come from the germline V gene (reference sequence). The V end lost 5 bases, the J end lost 7 bases, and 12 bases lay between the germline ends. The CDR3 runs to 13 residues.

This sequence joins TRBV24-1 and TRBJ2-1; possible D gene TRBD2, 5 bases. The CDR3 loop spans 14 amino acids. Germline CDR1 KGHDR, CDR2 SFDVKD. With 10 bases removed from V and 8 bases from J, the gap between germline ends came to 20 bases. CDR3: CATRLAGSTHEQFF. The CDR3 DNA reads TGTGCCACAAGATTGGCGGGCAGCACTCATGAGCAGTTCTTC.